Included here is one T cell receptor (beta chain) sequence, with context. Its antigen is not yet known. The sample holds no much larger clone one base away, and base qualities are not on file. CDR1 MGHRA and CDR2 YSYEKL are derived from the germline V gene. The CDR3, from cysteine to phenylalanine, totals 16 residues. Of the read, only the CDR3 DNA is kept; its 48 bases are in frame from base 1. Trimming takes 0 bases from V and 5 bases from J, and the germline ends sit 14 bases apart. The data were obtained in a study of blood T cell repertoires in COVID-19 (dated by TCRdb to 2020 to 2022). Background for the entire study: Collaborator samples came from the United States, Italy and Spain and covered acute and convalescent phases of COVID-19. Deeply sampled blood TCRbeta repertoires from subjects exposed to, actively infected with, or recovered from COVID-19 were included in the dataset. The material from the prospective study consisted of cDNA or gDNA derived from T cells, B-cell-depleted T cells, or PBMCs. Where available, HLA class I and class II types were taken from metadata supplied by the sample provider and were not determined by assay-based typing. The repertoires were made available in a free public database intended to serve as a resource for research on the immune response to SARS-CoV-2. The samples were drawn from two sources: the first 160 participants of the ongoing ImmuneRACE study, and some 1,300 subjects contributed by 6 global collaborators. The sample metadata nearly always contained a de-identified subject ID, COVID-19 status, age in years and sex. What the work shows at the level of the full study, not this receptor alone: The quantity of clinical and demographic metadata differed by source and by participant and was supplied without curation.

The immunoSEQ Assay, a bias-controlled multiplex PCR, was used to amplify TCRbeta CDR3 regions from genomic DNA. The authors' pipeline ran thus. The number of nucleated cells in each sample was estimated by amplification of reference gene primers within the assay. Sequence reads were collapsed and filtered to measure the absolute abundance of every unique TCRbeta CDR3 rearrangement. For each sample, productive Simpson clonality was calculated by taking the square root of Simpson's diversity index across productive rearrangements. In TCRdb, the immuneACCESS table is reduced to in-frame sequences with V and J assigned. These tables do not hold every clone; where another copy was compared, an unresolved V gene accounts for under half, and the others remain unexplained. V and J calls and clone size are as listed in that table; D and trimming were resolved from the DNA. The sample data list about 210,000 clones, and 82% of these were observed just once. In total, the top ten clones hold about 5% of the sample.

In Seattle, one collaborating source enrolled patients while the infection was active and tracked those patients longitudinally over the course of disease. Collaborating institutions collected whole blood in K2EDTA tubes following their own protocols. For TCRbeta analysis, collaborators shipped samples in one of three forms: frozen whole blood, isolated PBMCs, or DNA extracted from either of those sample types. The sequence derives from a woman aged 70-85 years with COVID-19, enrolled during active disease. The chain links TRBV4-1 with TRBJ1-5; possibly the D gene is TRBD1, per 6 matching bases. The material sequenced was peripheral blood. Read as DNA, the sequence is TGCGCCAGCAGCCAAGACGGCAGGGGCCTTTATCAGCCCCAGCATTTT. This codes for CASSQDGRGLYQPQHF.